The clone carrying this T cell receptor beta chain appeared many times. Its antigen is undetermined. Attached unique molecular identifiers marked individual cDNA molecules. MiXCR, applied by TCRdb to the 5' RACE reads, yields one record per CDR3 protein. The sample records tens of thousands of distinct CDR3 sequences, approximately 5.1% being singletons. The entry originates in a study of early T cells in non-severe SARS-CoV-2 infection. Study context: Sequenced material consisted of bulk RNA (from unsorted whole blood), and chains were unpaired.

Findings of the study overall: Sequences matched to VDJdb favored anti-spike CD8 responses, while private and CD4 specificities were missed.

The specimen was whole blood, collected at baseline. The receptor comes from an adult who was a healthcare worker with PCR-confirmed SARS-CoV-2 infection or an uninfected control (not recorded which).

The CDR3 DNA is TGTGCCAGTAGACTCGGGACATTGAGAAGCAATCAGCCCCAGCATTTT. Translation: CASRLGTLRSNQPQHF. The rearrangement joins TRBV19 to TRBJ1-5, with TRBD1 as a possible D gene (6 bases). Germline loops: CDR1 LNHDA, CDR2 SQIVND (reference sequence). The CDR3 spans 16 residues. V lost 6 bases, J lost 1 base, and 16 bases lay in between.